This T cell receptor (beta chain) was found in a study of graft-versus-host responses after intestinal transplantation. Here immunoSEQ multiplex PCR was the method, and the copy in TCRdb shows in-frame clones only, minus some. This sample has roughly 93,000 clones, with 80% to 95% found just once. About this clone: Its antigen remains unknown.

The material was unstimulated CD8+ T cells sorted from spleen or lymph node cells, obtained before intestinal transplant. This receptor was identified in a human donor who received an intestinal transplant.

CDR3 DNA: TGTGCCAGCAGCCGAAGCCCTGGACAGGGACGAGGCTACACCTTC. This translates into CASSRSPGQGRGYTF. The rearrangement links TRBV9 to TRBJ1-2; TRBD1 aligns across 8 bases. CDR3 length: 15 amino acids. Germline trimming cut 4 bases from V and 8 bases from J; bases unmatched to any gene: 13. Looked up from germline, CDR1 is SGDLS and CDR2 is YYNGEE.